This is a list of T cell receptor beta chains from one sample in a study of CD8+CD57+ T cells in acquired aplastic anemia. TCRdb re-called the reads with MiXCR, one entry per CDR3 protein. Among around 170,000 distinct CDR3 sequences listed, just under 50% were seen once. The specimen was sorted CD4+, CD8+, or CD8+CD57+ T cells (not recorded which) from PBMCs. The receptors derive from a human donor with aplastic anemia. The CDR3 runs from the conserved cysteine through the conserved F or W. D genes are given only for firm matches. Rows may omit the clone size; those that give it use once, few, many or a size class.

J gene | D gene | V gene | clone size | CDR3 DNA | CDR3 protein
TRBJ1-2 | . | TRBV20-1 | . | TGCAGTGCTAGAGGGACACTTTATGGCTACACCTTC | CSARGTLYGYTF
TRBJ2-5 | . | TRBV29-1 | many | TGCAGCGTTGTATCACAGGGCATCGTAAAGACCCAGTACTTC | CSVVSQGIVKTQYF
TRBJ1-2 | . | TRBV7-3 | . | TGTGCCAGCAGCTTAACGGCAGGGAGCTATGGCTACACCTTC | CASSLTAGSYGYTF
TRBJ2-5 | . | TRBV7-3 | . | TGTGCCAGCAGCTTACATCCCCTCCAAGAGACCCAGTACTTC | CASSLHPLQETQYF
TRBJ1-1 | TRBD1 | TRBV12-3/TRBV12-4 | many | TGTGCCAGCAGTCTTAACAGGGGGACTGAAGCTTTCTTT | CASSLNRGTEAFF
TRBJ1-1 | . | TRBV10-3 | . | TGTGCCATCAGTGACTACGCCATGGCGGGGGACACTGAAGCTTTCTTT | CAISDYAMAGDTEAFF
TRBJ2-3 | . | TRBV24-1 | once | TGTGCCACCAGTGATGCCGCAGGAGATACGCAGTATTTT | CATSDAAGDTQYF
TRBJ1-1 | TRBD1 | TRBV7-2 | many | TGTGCCAGCAGCGCACAGGGGGGTGTCGGTGAAGCTTTCTTT | CASSAQGGVGEAFF
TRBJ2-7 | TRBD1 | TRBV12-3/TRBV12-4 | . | TGTGCCAGCAGTTTAATGAGGACAGGGTCCTACGAGCAGTACTTC | CASSLMRTGSYEQYF
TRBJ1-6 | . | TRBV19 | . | TGTGCCAGTTCCGAGGTAGCGGCATCACCCCTCCACTTT | CASSEVAASPLHF
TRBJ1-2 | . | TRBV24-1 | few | TGTGCCACCAGTGATTCGGCAGTAAACTATGGCTACACCTTC | CATSDSAVNYGYTF
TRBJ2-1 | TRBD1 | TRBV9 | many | TGTGCCAGCAGCCAGGGACAGGGTTCCTACAATGAGCAGTTCTTC | CASSQGQGSYNEQFF
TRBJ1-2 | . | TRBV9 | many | TGTGCCAGCAGCACCAGAGGGATAACAGGCTTCTATGGCTACACCTTC | CASSTRGITGFYGYTF
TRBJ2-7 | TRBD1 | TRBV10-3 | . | TGTGCCACCGGGACAGGGAGAAACGAGCAGTACTTC | CATGTGRNEQYF
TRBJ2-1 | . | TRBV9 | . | TGTGCCAGCAGGGGGGACTTCAGCTCCTACAATGAGCAGTTCTTC | CASRGDFSSYNEQFF
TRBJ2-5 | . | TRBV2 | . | TGTGCCAGCAAAATGGATCGGGATCAAGAGACCCAGTACTTC | CASKMDRDQETQYF
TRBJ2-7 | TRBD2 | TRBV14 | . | TGTGCTATCGGCGGGAGGGTCTCCTACGAGCAGTACTTC | CAIGGRVSYEQYF
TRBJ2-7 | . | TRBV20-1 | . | TGCAGTGCTAGATCCCGACTAGGTTCCTACGAGCAGTACTTC | CSARSRLGSYEQYF
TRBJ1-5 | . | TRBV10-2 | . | TGCGCCAGCAGTGATGGGGAGATCAATCAGCCCCAGCATTTT | CASSDGEINQPQHF
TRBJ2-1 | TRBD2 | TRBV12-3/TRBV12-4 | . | TGTGCCAGCAGTCTAGCCAGGGGGAGGATAGCGGGAGTCTACAATGAGCAGTTCTTC | CASSLARGRIAGVYNEQFF
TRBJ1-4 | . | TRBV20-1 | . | TGCAGTGCTACAGGGCCCTGGGAAAAACTGTTTTTT | CSATGPWEKLFF
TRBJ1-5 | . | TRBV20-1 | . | TGCAGTGCTAGAGGACCGGATCAGCCCCAGCATTTT | CSARGPDQPQHF
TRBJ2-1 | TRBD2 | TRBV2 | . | TGTGCCAGCAGTGAAGGGACTAGCGGGACCCGGAAGGGCCAGTTCTTC | CASSEGTSGTRKGQFF
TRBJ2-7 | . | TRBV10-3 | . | TGTGCCATCAGCCCTGGGACAGCCGGGGGCCCCTACGAGCAGTACTTC | CAISPGTAGGPYEQYF